Described below is a single TCR beta chain sequence and its context. No antigen is known for it. The data stem from a study of multiple sclerosis patients with progressive multifocal leukoencephalopathy. Study-wide findings and caveats: Clones expanded at PML were already present before and during natalizumab.

V lost 0 bases and J lost 2, with 14 bases in between. CDR3 length: 16 residues. CDR1 and CDR2 (germline): SGDLS, YYNGEE. Specified time point: 12 to 13 months of natalizumab therapy. The assay was run at survey level. Profiling relied on immunoSEQ multiplex PCR, and the TCRdb table lists in-frame clones only, not all of them. The sample has approximately 30,000 clones; 90% are singletons. The V and J genes are TRBV9 and TRBJ1-1, with D uncertain. This clonotype was sampled from a human donor with multiple sclerosis. This specimen consisted of PBMCs, obtained from a patient treated with natalizumab. The CDR3: CASSVDSRSLNTEAFF. CDR3 DNA sequence: TGTGCCAGCAGCGTAGACTCCCGGAGCCTAAACACTGAAGCTTTCTTT. The full variable domain, rest sourced from reference TRBV9 and TRBJ1-1, is DSGVTQTPKHLITATGQRVTLRCSPRSGDLSVYWYQQSLDQGLQFLIQYYNGEERAKGNILERFSAQQFPDLHSELNLSSLELGDSALYFCASSVDSRSLNTEAFFGQGTRLTVV.